This T cell receptor (beta chain) is drawn from a study of radiotherapy plus CTLA-4 blockade in lung cancer. In the study overall: Objective response was observed in roughly 17% of patients, and disease control in approximately 30%.

This CDR3 has 15 residues. Germline V CDR1 and CDR2: SGHDT, YYEEEE. J lost 2 bases, V lost 4 bases, and 8 bases had no gene match. Clones were read by immunoSEQ multiplex PCR, and TCRdb kept only the in-frame ones, dropping some. The sample includes more than 90,000 clones, roughly 80% of them seen just once. This clone is a singleton in its sample. The input for sequencing was peripheral blood, taken from a patient treated with radiotherapy plus ipilimumab. The chain couples TRBV5-6 to TRBJ2-5; 7 nucleotides match TRBD2. This clonotype was sampled from a human donor with non-small cell lung cancer that progressed on radiotherapy plus ipilimumab. The CDR3 DNA reads as TGTGCCAGCAGCCCAGAAGCGGGAAGGCAAGAGACCCAGTACTTC. It codes for CASSPEAGRQETQYF.